This is a list of T cell receptor beta chains from one sample in a study of CD8+CD57+ T cells in acquired aplastic anemia. TCRdb fed the reads into MiXCR, producing one record per CDR3 protein. The table includes about 270,000 distinct CDR3 sequences, about 56% detected once. The sequenced material came from sorted CD4+, CD8+, or CD8+CD57+ T cells (not recorded which) from PBMCs. These receptors came from a human donor with severe aplastic anemia or a healthy control (not recorded which). Each CDR3 is given with its conserved first and last residue. D genes are given only for firm matches. Clone size appears in some rows only: once, few, many, or a class for an expanded clone.

D	size	V	J	CDR3	DNA
.	.	TRBV9	TRBJ1-1	CASSTHDTEAFF	TGTGCCAGCAGTACACACGACACTGAAGCTTTCTTT
.	many	TRBV9	TRBJ1-1	CASSPRQAFTEAFF	TGTGCCAGCAGCCCTCGACAGGCGTTCACTGAAGCTTTCTTT
TRBD1	once	TRBV7-2	TRBJ2-1	CASSLPGQGGNEQFF	TGTGCCAGCAGCTTACCCGGACAGGGGGGCAATGAGCAGTTCTTC
.	.	TRBV6-1	TRBJ1-2	CASREADSYYGYTF	TGTGCCAGCAGAGAAGCTGACAGTTACTATGGCTACACCTTC
.	.	TRBV29-1	TRBJ2-5	CSVSGGGNQPQYF	TGCAGCGTCTCAGGGGGAGGCAATCAGCCCCAGTACTTC
.	many	TRBV29-1	TRBJ2-3	CSVEDTGRGTQYF	TGCAGCGTTGAAGATACGGGGCGCGGGACGCAGTATTTT
TRBD1	.	TRBV7-9	TRBJ1-1	CASSGQDGNTEAFF	TGTGCCAGCAGCGGACAGGACGGGAACACTGAAGCTTTCTTT
.	.	TRBV7-3	TRBJ2-5	CASSFGGRQETQYF	TGTGCCAGCAGCTTCGGCGGACGCCAAGAGACCCAGTACTTC
.	once	TRBV20-1	TRBJ2-5	CSAAPLVAGAETQYF	TGCAGTGCCGCCCCTCTGGTCGCAGGAGCAGAGACCCAGTACTTC
.	few	TRBV28	TRBJ1-3	CASSLLTRGTGRGNTIYF	TGTGCCAGCAGTTTATTAACCCGCGGAACAGGGAGGGGAAACACCATATATTTT
TRBD1	.	TRBV7-3	TRBJ1-1	CASSLGQGNMAFF	TGTGCCAGCAGCTTGGGACAGGGGAATATGGCTTTCTTT
TRBD1	.	TRBV7-2	TRBJ2-7	CASSLARDRDYEQYF	TGTGCCAGCAGCTTAGCTCGGGACAGGGACTACGAGCAGTACTTC
TRBD1	.	TRBV6-1	TRBJ1-5	CASSEGQGQPQHF	TGTGCCAGCAGTGAGGGACAGGGCCAGCCCCAGCATTTT
.	.	TRBV5-4	TRBJ2-6	CASTKGGSGANVLTF	TGTGCCAGCACCAAGGGCGGCTCTGGGGCCAACGTCCTGACTTTC
.	many	TRBV9	TRBJ2-5	CASSVGGGSETQYF	TGTGCCAGCAGCGTAGGAGGGGGTTCAGAGACCCAGTACTTC
.	.	TRBV25-1	TRBJ2-5	CASRGETQYF	TGTGCCAGCAGGGGTGAGACCCAGTACTTC
.	.	TRBV5-1	TRBJ2-6	CASSLQGPGANVLTF	TGCGCCAGCAGTTTACAGGGTCCTGGGGCCAACGTCCTGACTTTC
TRBD1	many	TRBV6-2/TRBV6-3	TRBJ2-5	CASSYWDRDQETQYF	TGTGCCAGCAGTTACTGGGACAGAGACCAAGAGACCCAGTACTTC
.	many	TRBV20-1	TRBJ1-3	CSASAPAPSSGNTIYF	TGCAGTGCTAGCGCCCCTGCTCCCAGCTCTGGAAACACCATATATTTT
TRBD1	many	TRBV19	TRBJ2-7	CATRGGQGVSYEQYF	TGTGCCACCCGAGGGGGACAGGGGGTCTCCTACGAGCAGTACTTC
.	few	TRBV5-1	TRBJ1-1	CASSLTGYNEASF	TGCGCCAGCAGCTTGACAGGCTACAATGAAGCTTCCTTT
TRBD1	.	TRBV2	TRBJ1-6	CASLRDRGSSYNSPLHF	TGTGCCAGTCTCCGGGACAGGGGAAGCTCCTATAATTCACCCCTCCACTTT
.	.	TRBV7-7	TRBJ1-1	CASSELRGAMNTEAFF	TGTGCCAGCAGCGAGCTAAGGGGTGCCATGAACACTGAAGCTTTCTTT
.	.	TRBV7-2	TRBJ1-5	CASSLWVRWDQPQHF	TGTGCCAGCAGCTTATGGGTCAGGTGGGATCAGCCCCAGCATTTT
TRBD1	.	TRBV2	TRBJ2-3	CASSYNRDRGGTDTQYF	TGTGCCAGCAGTTACAACCGGGACAGGGGTGGCACAGATACGCAGTATTTT
.	.	TRBV2	TRBJ1-5	CASSGADNSNQPQHF	TGTGCCAGCAGTGGGGCCGATAATAGCAATCAGCCCCAGCATTTT
.	many	TRBV12-3/TRBV12-4	TRBJ1-4	CASSQSDSRRGKLFF	TGTGCCAGCAGTCAAAGTGACAGCCGTCGGGGGAAACTGTTTTTT
TRBD1	.	TRBV7-9	TRBJ2-7	CASSLGPGQGPYEQYF	TGTGCCAGCAGCCTAGGCCCGGGACAGGGGCCCTACGAGCAGTACTTC
TRBD1	many	TRBV11-2	TRBJ2-7	CASSLSGTGIYEQYF	TGTGCCAGCAGCTTATCCGGGACAGGGATCTACGAGCAGTACTTC
.	few	TRBV15	TRBJ2-7	CATSTTTYEQYF	TGTGCCACCTCGACAACAACCTACGAGCAGTACTTC
.	.	TRBV7-2	TRBJ1-5	CASSLAGTTFNQPQHF	TGTGCCAGCAGCTTAGCGGGGACCACTTTCAATCAGCCCCAGCATTTT
TRBD2	few	TRBV29-1	TRBJ2-1	CSMCLTSAGREQFF	TGTAGCATGTGTTTGACTAGCGCCGGAAGGGAGCAGTTCTTC
TRBD1	.	TRBV6-1	TRBJ2-3	CAISERGTAASRDTQYF	TGTGCCATCAGTGAAAGGGGGACAGCGGCGAGCAGGGATACGCAGTATTTT
TRBD1	.	TRBV20-1	TRBJ1-6	CSAVQGVLSPLHF	TGCAGTGCTGTCCAGGGGGTTCTCTCACCCCTCCACTTT
.	many	TRBV5-8	TRBJ2-2	CASSSKTANTGELFF	TGTGCCAGCAGCTCCAAGACAGCGAACACCGGGGAGCTGTTTTTT
TRBD1	.	TRBV7-3	TRBJ2-3	CASSSDRVSDTQYF	TGTGCCAGCAGCTCCGACAGGGTGTCAGATACGCAGTATTTT
.	few	TRBV10-3	TRBJ2-7	CAISEPSQGYEQYF	TGTGCCATCAGTGAGCCTTCCCAGGGCTACGAGCAGTACTTC
.	.	TRBV7-9	TRBJ2-1	CASSPAGGGRYGQFF	TGTGCCAGCAGCCCGGCAGGCGGGGGCCGGTATGGGCAGTTCTTC
.	.	TRBV29-1	TRBJ1-3	CSVVLLAGNTIYF	TGCAGCGTTGTGTTACTGGCCGGAAACACCATATATTTT
.	.	TRBV4-2	TRBJ2-3	CASSPSLGGDTQYF	TGTGCCAGCAGCCCTAGCCTTGGGGGGGATACGCAGTATTTT
TRBD1	.	TRBV19	TRBJ1-6	CASRRTGDYNSPLHF	TGTGCCAGTAGGAGGACAGGGGACTATAATTCACCCCTCCACTTT
TRBD1	.	TRBV24-1	TRBJ1-1	CATRQDDRVGRTEAFF	TGTGCCACCAGGCAGGACGACAGGGTAGGGAGGACTGAAGCTTTCTTT
TRBD2	.	TRBV28	TRBJ2-2	CAWRVVAGGWNTGELFF	TGTGCCTGGAGAGTGGTAGCGGGGGGATGGAACACCGGGGAGCTGTTTTTT
.	.	TRBV9	TRBJ1-2	CASSGKGLTNYGYTF	TGTGCCAGCAGCGGAAAGGGACTGACTAACTATGGCTACACCTTC
.	few	TRBV12-5	TRBJ2-7	CASGLYRVSYEQYF	TGTGCTAGTGGTTTGTACAGGGTATCCTACGAGCAGTACTTC
.	.	TRBV10-2	TRBJ1-3	CASSERESAGNTIYF	TGCGCCAGCAGCGAGAGGGAATCGGCCGGAAACACCATATATTTT
TRBD2	.	TRBV29-1	TRBJ2-7	CSVNRAGVDYEQYF	TGCAGCGTTAATAGGGCGGGGGTAGACTACGAGCAGTACTTC
TRBD2	.	TRBV19	TRBJ2-7	CASSRLAGGPIYEQYF	TGTGCCAGTAGTAGACTAGCGGGAGGGCCCATCTACGAGCAGTACTTC
.	.	TRBV4-1	TRBJ2-7	CASSQDQAGAYEQYF	TGCGCCAGCAGCCAAGATCAGGCCGGGGCCTACGAGCAGTACTTC
TRBD1	.	TRBV9	TRBJ1-2	CASSVTDRANYGYTF	TGTGCCAGCAGCGTAACGGACAGGGCCAACTATGGCTACACCTTC